The 5 T cell receptor beta chains in this list originate from one sample, sequenced in a study of cytomegalovirus exposure and HLA in healthy donors. With 60 Vbeta and 13 Jbeta primers, the PCR was carried out. Generated by immunoSEQ multiplex PCR, the TCRdb table keeps only in-frame clones and is missing some. This table has more than 150,000 clones, 65% to 80% appearing once. Sequenced sample: PBMCs. These receptors were taken from a woman in her fifties or sixties in good health and CMV-seropositive.

The V call is TRBV6-6, the J call TRBJ1-3, with TRBD1 matching over 7 bases. Germline V gene data show CDR1 as MNHNY and CDR2 as SVGAGI (reference sequence). V shed 5 bases and J 4 bases; nucleotides not matched to a gene: 5. This CDR3 has 14 residues. Here the CDR3 reads CASSPRTGGNTIYF. The CDR3 coding sequence is TGTGCCAGCAGTCCCCGGACAGGAGGAAACACCATATATTTT.

V usage is TRBV7-2 and J usage is TRBJ2-3; 14 positions agree with TRBD2. V shed 3 bases, J shed 3 bases, and the junction held 5 bases outside the gene matches. Germline loops: CDR1 SGHTA, CDR2 FQGNSA. CDR3 length: 17 residues. In nucleotides, the CDR3 is TGTGCCAGCAGCTTCTCGGGACTAGCGGGAGCTACAGATACGCAGTATTTT. Its protein is CASSFSGLAGATDTQYF.

With respect to this clone: The sample carries other DNA sequences with the same CDR3. This rearrangement joins TRBV30 to TRBJ1-6; D remains ambiguous. The ends were cut back, 0 bases at V and 7 bases at J, with 7 bases in the middle. Germline loops: CDR1 GTSNPN, CDR2 SVGIG (reference sequence). The CDR3 length is 13 residues. CDR3: CAWSVSGNSPLHF. Here the CDR3 DNA reads TGTGCCTGGAGTGTATCCGGGAATTCACCCCTCCACTTT.

V and J are TRBV4-1 and TRBJ1-2; TRBD1 agrees at 8 bases. The CDR3 is made up of 15 amino acids. Germline loops: CDR1 MGHRA, CDR2 YSYEKL. Germline trimming cut 2 bases from V and 2 bases from J; bases unmatched to any gene: 4. CDR3 nucleotide sequence: TGCGCCAGCAGCCAAATGTCAGGGGGCAACTATGGCTACACCTTC. Translating gives CASSQMSGGNYGYTF.

In this sample, this clone turned up a few times. This rearrangement joins TRBV28 to TRBJ2-5, with 8 bases that match TRBD1. J was trimmed by 4 bases and V by 5 bases; bases with no gene match: 9. The CDR3 has 15 amino acids. CDR1 is MDHEN and CDR2 is SYDVKM in the germline V gene. CDR3 sequence: CASSGLTGAGETQYF. In nucleotides, the CDR3 is TGTGCCAGCAGTGGATTGACAGGGGCAGGAGAGACCCAGTACTTC. Filled out from reference TRBV28 and TRBJ2-5, the complete variable domain reads DVKVTQSSRYLVKRTGEKVFLECVQDMDHENMFWYRQDPGLGLRLIYFSYDVKMKEKGDIPEGYSVSREKKERFSLILESASTNQTSMYLCASSGLTGAGETQYFGPGTRLLVL.